The clone carrying this T cell receptor (beta chain) has only a few counts. Its specificity is not known. The read halts 3 residues ahead of the CDR3 end, with the missing end drawn from the germline J gene. The data were obtained in a study of T cell clonality in common variable immunodeficiency. Study conclusions and caveats: Common variable immunodeficiency TCR beta sequences reportedly had fewer deletions and N-nucleotide insertions. What drives increased CVID clonality needs T cell subpopulation sequencing.

Reduced serum IgG, IgA and/or IgM plus specific antibody deficiency defined CVID. Germline CDR1 GTSNPN, CDR2 SVGIG (reference sequence). CDR3 length: 13 amino acids. V was shortened by 2 bases and J by 5 bases, with 12 bases between the two germline ends. The protocol was immunoSEQ multiplex PCR, while the TCRdb copy is restricted to in-frame clones and leaves out a portion. This record lists 30,000 or so clones, none seen once only, and the top ten clones contain roughly 3%. The sequenced sample consisted of peripheral blood mononuclear cells. The chain is built from TRBV30 and TRBJ1-1; weak D call: TRBD1 (5 bases). This sequence was found in a human donor with common variable immunodeficiency. The CDR3: CAWSFRGWTEAFF. The sequenced CDR3 bases are TGTGCCTGGAGTTTTAGGGGCTGGACTGAA.